These 14 T cell receptor beta chains originate from one sample sequenced in a study of blood T cell repertoires in COVID-19 (dated by TCRdb to about 2020). Receptor libraries were prepared by the immunoSEQ multiplex PCR assay. Held by TCRdb, this immuneACCESS table contains in-frame sequences only and omits some clones. Under half of the omission traces to an unresolved V gene where checked; the cause of the rest is unknown. The sample includes 250,000 or so clones, with about 87% observed a single time. Of the sample, 3.7% falls within the top ten clones. Sequencing input: PBMCs or T cells enriched from blood (not recorded which). The receptors originated from a woman under 40 who had been exposed to COVID-19.

J is TRBJ2-3 and V is TRBV27; TRBD2 agrees at 9 bases. Trimming cost V 0 bases and J 6 bases; bases outside gene matches: 7. The germline V gene encodes CDR1 MNHEY and CDR2 SMNVEV (reference sequence). This CDR3 has 16 amino acids. The CDR3 DNA is TGTGCCAGCAGTTTATCGACGACTAGCGGACCCGATACGCAGTATTTT. It codes for CASSLSTTSGPDTQYF.

The chain is built from TRBV3-1 (or the pseudogene TRBV3-2) and TRBJ2-7; D gene unclear. Germline CDR1 is LGHDT and CDR2 is YNNKEL (reference sequence). Trimming shortened V by 1 base and J by 3 bases, and 10 bases separated the two germline ends. CDR3 length equals 14 residues. CDR3 sequence reads: CASSQVDGGYEQYF. CDR3 nucleotide sequence: TGTGCCAGCAGCCAAGTAGATGGCGGCTACGAGCAGTACTTC.

This clone was recorded once. The J gene is TRBJ2-1, the V gene TRBV5-6, with 7 bases identical to TRBD1. CDR1 is SGHDT and CDR2 is YYEEEE in the germline V gene. V gave up 3 bases and J gave up 0 bases; unmatched junction bases: 6. This CDR3 has 16 residues. The CDR3 loop is CASSYEHRGSYNEQFF. The CDR3 DNA reads TGTGCCAGCAGCTACGAGCACAGGGGCTCCTACAATGAGCAGTTCTTC.

V gene TRBV18 combines with J gene TRBJ1-2; unclear D gene. Germline V gene data show CDR1 as KGHSH and CDR2 as LQKENI. CDR3 length: 16 residues. The germline V and J ends were trimmed by 3 bases and 4 bases, with 18 bases remaining between them. CDR3 sequence (DNA): TGTGCCAGCTCACCCCTTGGGCCGCCGGCGGGCTATGGCTACACCTTC. Translating gives CASSPLGPPAGYGYTF.

This chain links TRBV3-1 (or the pseudogene TRBV3-2) with TRBJ2-7, with 8 bases lining up with TRBD1. After removal of 3 bases from V and 4 bases from J, the junction contained 2 bases not matched to a gene. The CDR3 loop spans 13 amino acids. CDR1 and CDR2 from the germline V gene are LGHDT and YNNKEL (reference sequence). CDR3 nucleotides: TGTGCCAGCAGCCAGGACAGGGTTTACGAGCAGTACTTC. It encodes CASSQDRVYEQYF.

This chain joins TRBV10-3 and TRBJ2-7; tentative D call: TRBD2 (6 bases). Germline CDR1 and CDR2: ENHRY and SYGVKD. The CDR3 runs 12 residues. The V and J ends lost 3 bases and 4 bases respectively, with 7 bases between them. The CDR3 spells CAISEGGYEQYF. Written as DNA, the CDR3 is TGTGCCATCAGTGAAGGAGGGTACGAGCAGTACTTC.

For this clone: Mismatch with germline at one junction end may stem from a read error. The chain joins TRBV19 to TRBJ2-2; D is undetermined. This CDR3 comprises 11 residues. Germline V lookup: CDR1 LNHDA, CDR2 SQIVND (reference sequence). The CDR3 nucleotides are TGTGCCAGTGCGAACTCCGGGGAGCTGTTTTTT. Encoded protein: CASANSGELFF.

This clone was seen only a few times. J is TRBJ2-7 and V is TRBV5-8; TRBD1 is a possible D gene (6 bases). The V end was cut by 3 bases, the J end by 3 bases, with 10 bases between. Germline values: CDR1 SGHTS, CDR2 YDEGEE. The CDR3 is 13 residues long. The CDR3 DNA sequence: TGTGCCAGCAGCTCAGGGGAGCACTACGAGCAGTACTTC. This encodes CASSSGEHYEQYF.

The chain links TRBV5-1 to TRBJ1-2; 11 bases fit TRBD1. Germline CDR1 reads SGHRS; CDR2 reads YFSETQ. V shed 5 bases and J 4 bases; nucleotides not matched to a gene: 4. The CDR3 has 14 residues. CDR3 loop: CASSYGTGGYGYTF. CDR3 DNA sequence: TGCGCCAGCAGTTACGGGACAGGGGGCTATGGCTACACCTTC.

The sample holds one count of this clone. The chain carries TRBV28 and TRBJ1-1, with D uncertain. The CDR3 is 13 amino acids. CDR1 and CDR2 from the germline V gene are MDHEN and SYDVKM. Trimming left V 6 bases short and J 11 bases short, with 19 bases between. The CDR3 region is CASRETLERRAFF. The DNA of the CDR3 is TGTGCCAGCAGGGAAACTCTCGAACGGAGGGCTTTCTTT.

The chain recombines TRBV19 with TRBJ1-5; the match to TRBD1 covers 8 bases. Germline V gene lookup returns CDR1 LNHDA and CDR2 SQIVND (reference sequence). The CDR3 has 14 residues. The ends lost 7 bases at V and 7 bases at J; junction bases unmatched: 9. The DNA of the CDR3 is TGTGCCAGTAACACAAGACAGGGGTGGCAGCCCCAGCATTTT. This translates into CASNTRQGWQPQHF.

The rearrangement uses TRBV12-5 and TRBJ2-3; 13 nucleotides line up with TRBD2. Germline V CDR1 and CDR2: LGHNT, FRNRAP. V was clipped by 4 bases and J by 5 bases; unmatched bases: 6. The CDR3 sequence is 16 residues long. CDR3 sequence (DNA): TGTGCTAGTGGTTCTCCGGGACTAGCGGGAAGAGATACGCAGTATTTT. Translated: CASGSPGLAGRDTQYF.

The J gene is TRBJ2-1, the V gene TRBV19, with 11 positions matching TRBD2. V trimming: 4 bases; J trimming: 6 bases; junction bases outside the gene matches: 5. The germline CDR1 and CDR2 sequences are LNHDA and SQIVND (reference sequence). The CDR3 consists of 15 residues. The CDR3: CASSTALAGVNEQFF. The DNA for the CDR3 is TGTGCCAGTAGTACCGCACTAGCGGGAGTCAATGAGCAGTTCTTC.

This sequence joins TRBV5-1 and TRBJ2-3, with 8 bases aligning to TRBD1. The CDR3 has 15 residues. CDR1 is SGHRS and CDR2 is YFSETQ in the germline V gene. J lost 3 bases, V lost 4 bases, and 7 bases had no gene match. CDR3 nucleotides: TGCGCCAGCAGCCCAGGACAGGGAGTGACAGATACGCAGTATTTT. Its translation: CASSPGQGVTDTQYF.